The 30 T cell receptor beta chains listed next were all sequenced from one sample in a study of graft-versus-host responses after intestinal transplantation. These receptors have no known antigen. Method: immunoSEQ multiplex PCR; TCRdb's copy keeps in-frame clones and lacks some. This repertoire shows about 73,000 clones, nearly 90% found once; its top ten account for less than 5%. The sample in question was unstimulated CD8+ T cells sorted from spleen or lymph node cells, obtained before transplant. All receptors derive from a human donor who was the organ donor for an intestinal transplant.

The V call is TRBV10-3, the J call TRBJ1-1; D ambiguous. The germline V gene encodes CDR1 ENHRY and CDR2 SYGVKD. This CDR3 has 12 residues. V was trimmed by 3 bases and J by 4 bases, leaving 6 bases between them. CDR3 sequence: CAISETSTEAFF. CDR3 coding DNA: TGTGCCATCAGTGAAACTAGCACTGAAGCTTTCTTT.

This clone has only one observation. The genes are TRBV15 and TRBJ1-2; the match to TRBD1 covers 10 bases. V gave up 3 bases and J gave up 3 bases; unmatched junction bases: 1. The CDR3 covers 14 residues. CDR1 is LNHNV, CDR2 YYDKDF, per germline (reference sequence). Here the CDR3 reads CATSRGQGYYGYTF. The CDR3, as DNA: TGTGCCACCAGCAGGGGACAGGGGTACTATGGCTACACCTTC.

The chain carries TRBV27 and TRBJ2-6, with 7 bases identical to TRBD1. This CDR3 region has 16 residues. V shed 5 bases and J 8 bases; nucleotides not matched to a gene: 12. The germline gives CDR1 MNHEY, CDR2 SMNVEV (reference sequence). The CDR3 sequence is CASSAAQGSWTNVLTF. The CDR3 region has the DNA TGTGCCAGCAGTGCCGCACAGGGGTCTTGGACCAACGTCCTGACTTTC.

This clone was picked up one time. The chain carries TRBV29-1 and TRBJ2-1, with D possibly matching TRBD1 (5 bases). Germline loops: CDR1 SQVTM, CDR2 ANQGSEA. V was shortened by 3 bases and J by 8 bases, with 11 bases between the two germline ends. This CDR3 has 12 amino acids. CDR3 nucleotides: TGCAGCGTTGAGGCGGACAATGATGAGCAGTTCTTC. Protein product: CSVEADNDEQFF.

The rearrangement uses TRBV7-9 and TRBJ1-3, with TRBD1 matching over 8 bases. V gave up 4 bases and J gave up 3 bases; unmatched junction bases: 5. The CDR3 is 15 residues long. The germline V gene has CDR1 SEHNR and CDR2 FQNEAQ (reference sequence). The CDR3 loop reads CASSSTTGDGNTIYF. The CDR3 nucleotides read TGTGCCAGCAGCTCAACGACAGGGGATGGAAACACCATATATTTT.

The chain uses TRBV19 and TRBJ2-7; D is possibly TRBD1 (6 bases). The CDR3 runs 13 residues. Germline V gene lookup returns CDR1 LNHDA and CDR2 SQIVND (reference sequence). Trimming pared 9 bases from V and 1 base from J, leaving 13 bases between. In DNA form, the CDR3 reads TGTGCCAGCGCGGACAGACAATCCTACGAGCAGTACGTC. This encodes CASADRQSYEQYV.

This chain links TRBV4-3 with TRBJ2-1, with D possibly matching TRBD1 (5 bases). The V gene lost 0 bases and the J gene lost 3 bases, with 6 bases spanning the gap. This CDR3 spans 14 amino acids. The germline V gene has CDR1 LGHNA and CDR2 YSLEER. The CDR3 coding sequence is TGCGCCAGCAGCCAAGACGACAGCTACAATGAGCAGTTCTTC. It is translated as CASSQDDSYNEQFF.

The rearrangement joins TRBV6-4 to TRBJ2-3, with TRBD1 as a possible D gene (6 bases). CDR3 length: 14 amino acids. With 3 bases removed from V and 6 bases from J, the gap between germline ends came to 13 bases. Per the germline V gene, CDR1 is MRHNA and CDR2 is SNTAGT. CDR3 DNA sequence: TGTGCCAGCAGTGAGGACTCAGGGGTGGATACGCAGTATTTT. Translation: CASSEDSGVDTQYF.

This chain connects TRBV28 to TRBJ2-7; 9 bases agree with TRBD1. Germline V gene lookup returns CDR1 MDHEN and CDR2 SYDVKM. V gave up 5 bases and J gave up 3 bases; unmatched junction bases: 5. The CDR3 is 14 amino acids. This CDR3 is CASSTGDRVYEQYV. CDR3 nucleotides: TGTGCCAGCAGTACAGGGGACAGGGTCTACGAGCAGTACGTC.

The chain carries TRBV5-4 and TRBJ2-1; a possible D gene is TRBD2 (5 bases). This CDR3 comprises 11 residues. Germline CDR1 SGHNT, CDR2 YYREEE (reference sequence). V was trimmed by 3 bases and J by 8 bases, leaving 6 bases between them. The CDR3 region is CASSSGYEQFF. For the CDR3, the DNA is TGTGCCAGCAGCTCGGGGTATGAGCAGTTCTTC.

V gene TRBV19 combines with J gene TRBJ1-2; no firm D call. V shed 3 bases and J shed 10 bases, with 18 bases lying between them. The CDR3 totals 14 residues. Germline CDR1 is LNHDA and CDR2 is SQIVND (reference sequence). CDR3 sequence (DNA): TGTGCCAGTAGTATTCTCTACGTGTTAACCCCCTACACCTTC. Translated: CASSILYVLTPYTF.

J is TRBJ2-5 and V is TRBV5-1; 11 bases match TRBD2. The CDR3 consists of 17 residues. Per germline, CDR1 SGHRS and CDR2 YFSETQ. The V segment lost 7 bases and the J segment 2 bases; nucleotides outside the gene matches: 13. Here the CDR3 reads CASRGLAEGLPQETQYF. Written as DNA, the CDR3 is TGCGCCAGCCGGGGACTAGCGGAGGGGTTACCTCAAGAGACCCAGTACTTC.

The chain couples TRBV27 to TRBJ1-1; TRBD1 agrees at 9 bases. CDR3 length equals 15 residues. V shed 7 bases and J 5 bases; nucleotides not matched to a gene: 11. Germline V gene sequence: CDR1 MNHEY, CDR2 SMNVEV (reference sequence). As DNA, the CDR3 is TGTGCCAGCAAGGGAGTTGTGACAGGGGGTACTGAAGCTTTCTTT. This translates into CASKGVVTGGTEAFF.

The V gene is TRBV28, the J gene TRBJ2-5; D perhaps matches TRBD1 (5 bases). CDR1 is MDHEN, CDR2 SYDVKM, per germline. V lost 5 bases, J lost 0 bases, and 10 bases lay in between. The CDR3 has 14 residues. The CDR3 is CASSQTVYQETQYF. The CDR3 DNA is TGTGCCAGCAGTCAGACAGTTTACCAAGAGACCCAGTACTTC.

The chain combines TRBV28 with TRBJ1-1; tentative D call: TRBD1 (6 bases). Per the germline V gene, CDR1 is MDHEN and CDR2 is SYDVKM. V was clipped by 8 bases and J by 4 bases, with 14 bases between them. The CDR3 extends over 13 amino acids. This CDR3 reads CASLTGVTTEAFF. Here the CDR3 DNA reads TGTGCCAGCCTGACAGGAGTTACCACTGAAGCTTTCTTT. The full variable domain, rest sourced from reference TRBV28 and TRBJ1-1, is DVKVTQSSRYLVKRTGEKVFLECVQDMDHENMFWYRQDPGLGLRLIYFSYDVKMKEKGDIPEGYSVSREKKERFSLILESASTNQTSMYLCASLTGVTTEAFFGQGTRLTVV.

Of note for this clone: A junction end diverges from the germline sequence, so it may reflect a read error. This sequence joins TRBV10-3 and TRBJ1-2; 7 bases match TRBD1. CDR3 size: 15 residues. Germline V gives CDR1 ENHRY, CDR2 SYGVKD. The CDR3 region has the DNA TGTGCCATCAGCTTAGACAGGGATGATCTCTCGTCTCCCTCCTTC. Translating gives CAISLDRDDLSSPSF.

The chain employs TRBV5-1 and TRBJ2-3, with 8 bases aligning to TRBD2. The V and J ends lost 0 bases and 3 bases, in that order; junction bases with no gene match: 6. The CDR3 has 16 amino acids. Germline V gene data show CDR1 as SGHRS and CDR2 as YFSETQ. The CDR3 nucleotides are TGCGCCAGCAGCTTGGACGGGGGGGGCATAACAGATACGCAGTATTTT. Translated, it gives CASSLDGGGITDTQYF.

A note on this clone: Other nucleotide sequences in the sample specify the same CDR3. The chain is built from TRBV6-5 and TRBJ2-2; D gene uncertain. CDR3 length: 14 amino acids. Looked up from germline, CDR1 is MNHEY and CDR2 is SVGAGI. V shed 2 bases and J shed 1 base, with 5 bases lying between them. In nucleotides, the CDR3 is TGTGCCAGCAGTTACGGCTTGAACACCGGGGAGCTGTTTTTT. Translating gives CASSYGLNTGELFF.

The rearrangement links TRBV4-1 to TRBJ1-5, with 7 positions matching TRBD1. The junction had 14 bases not matched to a gene; V was cut back by 7 bases and J by 2 bases. CDR1 is MGHRA and CDR2 is YSYEKL in the germline V gene. The CDR3 contains 17 residues. The chain's CDR3 is CASNPTREGAGNQPQHF. The CDR3 DNA reads TGCGCCAGCAACCCGACCCGTGAGGGGGCAGGCAATCAGCCCCAGCATTTT.

The chain carries TRBV5-1 and TRBJ2-3, with D unresolved. Trimming took off 1 base at V and 0 bases at J, with 15 bases between the two ends. The germline CDR1 and CDR2 sequences are SGHRS and YFSETQ. The CDR3 has 17 residues. The CDR3 spells CASSLRDIASSTDTQYF. The CDR3 nucleotides read TGCGCCAGCAGCTTGCGAGACATCGCCTCTAGCACAGATACGCAGTATTTT.

The genes are TRBV27 and TRBJ2-2; 12 nucleotides match TRBD2. CDR1 and CDR2 from the germline V gene are MNHEY and SMNVEV (reference sequence). Trimming cost V 8 bases and J 6 bases; bases outside gene matches: 4. This CDR3 is built from 14 residues. For the CDR3, the DNA is TGTGCCAGCGGACTAGCGGGGTTGGCCGGGGAGCTGTTTTTT. As protein: CASGLAGLAGELFF.

V and J are TRBV11-2 and TRBJ2-7; TRBD1 is a possible D gene (5 bases). Germline values: CDR1 SGHAT, CDR2 FQNNGV. V was shortened by 1 base and J by 12 bases, with 10 bases between the two germline ends. The CDR3 runs 11 residues. In DNA form, the CDR3 reads TGTGCCAGCAGCTTAGGGGGCTCTGTGTACGTC. It yields the protein CASSLGGSVYV.

The chain joins TRBV7-3 to TRBJ1-5; TRBD1 agrees at 7 bases. The germline gives CDR1 SGHTA, CDR2 FQGTGA. CDR3 size: 17 residues. The junction had 16 bases not matched to a gene; V was cut back by 5 bases and J by 6 bases. The CDR3 nucleotides are TGTGCCAGCAGCCCTATCAACAGGGGTGGGGTCACTCAGCCCCAGCATTTT. Its protein product is CASSPINRGGVTQPQHF. The complete variable domain, with remaining parts taken from reference TRBV7-3 and TRBJ1-5, reads GAGVSQTPSNKVTEKGKYVELRCDPISGHTALYWYRQSLGQGPEFLIYFQGTGAADDSGLPNDRFFAVRPEGSVSTLKIQRTERGDSAVYLCASSPINRGGVTQPQHFGDGTRLSIL.

The chain is built from TRBV5-6 and TRBJ1-5; possibly TRBD1 for D (5 bases). V was clipped by 3 bases and J by 7 bases, with 14 bases between them. Germline CDR1 and CDR2: SGHDT and YYEEEE. The length of the CDR3 is 14 residues. The CDR3 DNA sequence: TGTGCCAGCAGCTCACAGGAGCTAAACCAGCCCCAGCATTTT. It encodes CASSSQELNQPQHF.

This clone has more than one count but fewer than ten. V gene TRBV5-4 combines with J gene TRBJ1-6, with D maybe TRBD1 (6 bases). V dropped 4 bases and J dropped 13 bases, with 12 bases sitting between them. Germline assignment: CDR1 SGHNT and CDR2 YYREEE (reference sequence). CDR3 size: 12 residues. The CDR3 DNA reads as TGTGCCAGCAGCCCCAGTGGGGGCCCCCTCCACTTT. As protein: CASSPSGGPLHF.

The chain uses TRBV19 and TRBJ1-5; 7 bases fit TRBD1. The CDR3 is made up of 15 amino acids. The trim removed 4 bases at V and 2 bases at J, leaving 5 bases unmatched. From germline, CDR1 is LNHDA and CDR2 SQIVND (reference sequence). The CDR3 loop is CASSTPGTGNQPQHF. Here the CDR3 DNA reads TGTGCCAGTAGTACCCCCGGGACAGGCAATCAGCCCCAGCATTTT.

The chain employs TRBV27 and TRBJ1-5, with TRBD1 matching 11 bases. J was trimmed by 6 bases and V by 2 bases; bases with no gene match: 6. The CDR3 loop spans 16 amino acids. Germline lookup yields CDR1 MNHEY and CDR2 SMNVEV (reference sequence). Written as DNA, the CDR3 is TGTGCCAGCAGTTTAACCGGACAGGGGGCGGTTCAGCCCCAGCATTTT. Translation gives CASSLTGQGAVQPQHF.

CDR3 DNA: TGTGCCAGCAGCGTATATGCAGGATCACCCGCCTATGGCTACACCTTC. Translating gives CASSVYAGSPAYGYTF. The chain couples TRBV9 to TRBJ1-2; D gene ambiguous. Trimming removed 1 base from V and 4 bases from J, with 17 bases in between. The CDR3 extends over 16 amino acids. CDR1 and CDR2 from the germline V gene are SGDLS and YYNGEE.

V and J are TRBV9 and TRBJ1-2; D gene unclear. In germline, CDR1 is SGDLS, CDR2 YYNGEE. The CDR3 covers 14 residues. The V and J ends lost 3 bases and 7 bases respectively, with 16 bases between them. CDR3 region: CASSGALGDRGYTF. The CDR3, as DNA: TGTGCCAGCAGCGGCGCATTGGGAGATCGTGGCTACACCTTC.

This chain connects TRBV10-3 to TRBJ1-5; TRBD1 matches 9 bases. The CDR3 is 15 residues long. Trimming cost V 2 bases and J 5 bases; bases outside gene matches: 4. The germline CDR1 and CDR2 sequences are ENHRY and SYGVKD. Here the CDR3 DNA reads TGTGCCATCAGTGAGGAGACAGGGGGTTATCAGCCCCAGCATTTT. Its protein product is CAISEETGGYQPQHF.